A single sample gave rise to the 9 T cell receptor beta chains below, sequenced in a study of T cell clonality in common variable immunodeficiency (dated by TCRdb to the mid-2010s). No antigen has been identified for these receptors. Library preparation used the immunoSEQ multiplex PCR assay. Drawn from immuneACCESS, this table holds only the in-frame rearrangements with V and J called that TCRdb kept. Clones are partly lost; checked studies trace under half to an unresolved V gene and leave the rest unexplained. For this sample, about 34,000 clones are listed, none of them singletons. The top ten constitute less than 30% of the sample. Broader findings and caveats from the paper: CVID TCRbeta sequences reportedly showed fewer deletions and N-nucleotide insertions and lacked highly modified clones with 13 or more V deletions.

Input material: peripheral blood mononuclear cells. The receptors come from a human donor with common variable immunodeficiency.

This clone has only a few counts. The read ends 3 residues before the CDR3 terminus; that terminus is restored from the germline J gene. The rearrangement joins TRBV19 to TRBJ2-2; D uncertain. The CDR3 is 17 residues long. The V gene's germline CDR1 is LNHDA and CDR2 SQIVND (reference sequence). V dropped 3 bases and J dropped 2 bases, with 16 bases sitting between them. CDR3 DNA (partial): TGTGCCAGTAGTATTTCGTGGGCCCTTGCCAACACCGGGGAG. Its protein product is CASSISWALANTGE. The full CDR3 reads CASSISWALANTGELFF.

This clone was seen at least ten times. The CDR3 extends 3 residues past the end of the read, so its final part is completed from the germline J gene. The chain links TRBV7-2 to TRBJ2-7; 10 nucleotides agree with TRBD1. Germline CDR1 and CDR2: SGHTA and FQGNSA. The V segment lost 0 bases and the J segment 2 bases; nucleotides outside the gene matches: 4. This CDR3 region has 16 residues. The CDR3 protein is CASSLAGTGAPYEQYF. CDR3 DNA, as far as it was read: TGTGCCAGCAGCTTAGCCGGGACAGGGGCGCCCTACGAG.

This clone has a handful of counts. The read terminates 3 residues ahead of where the CDR3 ends, so the germline J gene completes it. The chain employs TRBV19 and TRBJ2-1; 9 bases line up with TRBD2. Germline CDR1 reads LNHDA; CDR2 reads SQIVND (reference sequence). With V trimmed by 3 bases and J by 5 bases, 8 bases remained unmatched. The CDR3 runs 16 residues. The CDR3 sequence is CASSMIRLAGNNEQFF. The part of the CDR3 DNA that was read is TGTGCCAGTAGTATGATAAGGCTAGCGGGAAACAATGAG.

This clone was found many times. The read halts 3 residues ahead of the CDR3 end, with the missing end drawn from the germline J gene. The chain recombines TRBV20-1 with TRBJ2-3, with 8 positions matching TRBD2. The V gene end was trimmed by 5 bases and the J gene end by 7 bases; junction bases not matched to a gene: 23. There are 18 residues in the CDR3. The germline gives CDR1 DFQATT, CDR2 SNEGSKA (reference sequence). CDR3: CSAPERGWRASGQNTQYF. Incomplete CDR3 DNA: TGCAGTGCTCCGGAGCGGGGGTGGAGGGCTAGCGGGCAAAATACG.

This clone was observed a few times. The CDR3 is cut off 3 residues early in the read; its end comes from the germline J gene. The genes are TRBV2 and TRBJ1-2; 9 nucleotides align to TRBD1. The germline gives CDR1 SNHLY, CDR2 FYNNEI. The J segment lost 7 bases and the V segment lost 5 bases, leaving 14 bases of the junction unmatched. The CDR3 loop spans 16 amino acids. The sequenced part of the CDR3 DNA is TGTGCCAGCAGTCAAACCCTAGGGACAGGGACAAGTGGC. It specifies CASSQTLGTGTSG. The whole CDR3 reads CASSQTLGTGTSGYTF.

At least ten counts were recorded for this clone. From the germline J gene comes the end of the CDR3, since the read stops 3 residues before it. The chain has TRBV19 and TRBJ2-1; D is uncertain. Per germline, CDR1 LNHDA and CDR2 SQIVND (reference sequence). This CDR3 spans 16 amino acids. Trimming removed 2 bases from V and 4 bases from J, with 15 bases in between. CDR3 DNA (partial): TGTGCCAGTAGTATATCCACCAGAGGCCTTTACAATGAG. As protein: CASSISTRGLYNE. The CDR3 in full is CASSISTRGLYNEQFF.

This clone was found a few times. The sequence runs out 3 residues before the end of the CDR3; the remainder is reconstructed from the germline J gene. The rearrangement joins TRBV5-1 to TRBJ2-7, with 11 bases that match TRBD2. The trim removed 3 bases at V and 5 bases at J, leaving 7 bases unmatched. The CDR3 loop spans 15 amino acids. CDR1 and CDR2 from the germline V gene are SGHRS and YFSETQ. The CDR3: CASSYTSGSVDEQYF. Incomplete CDR3 DNA: TGCGCCAGCAGCTACACTAGCGGGAGTGTCGACGAG.

Of note for this clone: The read gets to within 3 residues of the CDR3 end, and the germline J gene fills in the rest. The V and J genes are TRBV20-1 and TRBJ2-3, with TRBD2 identical over 7 bases. V was clipped by 3 bases and J by 0 bases; unmatched bases: 15. Germline CDR1 reads DFQATT; CDR2 reads SNEGSKA (reference sequence). This CDR3 is 18 amino acids long. The covered CDR3 bases are TGCAGTGCTAGCCGTACTGCCCCCGGGACTATTAGCACAGATACG. It translates to CSASRTAPGTISTDT. In full, the CDR3 is CSASRTAPGTISTDTQYF.

The table lists this clone with a few counts. The CDR3 end lies 3 residues beyond the end of the read and is filled in from the germline J gene. This chain links TRBV5-4 with TRBJ2-7, with 8 bases lining up with TRBD1. The CDR3 runs 14 residues. Germline values: CDR1 SGHNT, CDR2 YYREEE (reference sequence). After removal of 2 bases from V and 3 bases from J, the junction contained 4 bases not matched to a gene. The chain's CDR3 is CASSFRDRIYEQYF. The sequenced CDR3 bases are TGTGCCAGCAGCTTCCGGGACAGGATCTACGAG.